Given below is one T cell receptor beta chain in context. Its antigen remains unknown. The V end lost 5 bases, the J end lost 5 bases, and 13 bases lay between the germline ends. CDR1 and CDR2 from the germline V gene are SEHNR and FQNEAQ (reference sequence). CDR3 size: 13 residues. This table comes from immunoSEQ multiplex PCR, and its TCRdb copy is limited to in-frame clones, with some not included. The data hold fewer than 150,000 clones, with 85% to 90% observed a single time. This sample stems from a study of T cell responses to AZD1222 COVID-19 vaccine. Study details: Second-dose intervals of approximately 4 or approximately 12 weeks were pooled. Findings and limits, study-wide: Donors were chiefly white British, with a greater number of females, and clonal diversity was perhaps underestimated. Variant regions that are unmutated are reportedly the target of nearly half of spike-specific TCRs. Only after the peak T cell response were repertoires sampled.

V gene TRBV7-9 combines with J gene TRBJ2-7; no clear D. The sample was peripheral blood, taken on day 0 of AZD1222 vaccination. The receptor's source is an adult in good health. For the CDR3, the DNA is TGTGCCAGCAGCCAAAATACGGGTGACGAGCAGTACTTC. Encoded protein: CASSQNTGDEQYF. Combining the CDR3 with reference TRBV7-9 and TRBJ2-7 gives the whole variable domain DTGVSQNPRHKITKRGQNVTFRCDPISEHNRLYWYRQTLGQGPEFLTYFQNEAQLEKSRLLSDRFSAERPKGSFSTLEIQRTEQGDSAMYLCASSQNTGDEQYFGPGTRLTVT.